The rows below give T cell receptor beta chains drawn from one sample of a study of a mutant IDH1 vaccine in newly diagnosed glioma. Assay: immunoSEQ multiplex PCR; the TCRdb copy retains only in-frame clones and omits some. The sample yields 60,000 or so clones, approximately 86% seen once. These receptors' targets are unknown. Sequences were derived from PBMCs, sampled from a glioma patient whose treatment included an IDH1 peptide vaccine. The receptor set was obtained from a woman between 18 and 30 years old with glioma. Some clones in this sample may be carry-over from other donors' samples. The CDR3 runs from the conserved cysteine through the conserved F or W. The D gene is left open where the match is weak.

>TRBJ1-2|TRBV19|-
TGTGCCAGCCACGTTCGGGATACCGCCTATGGCTACACCTTC
CASHVRDTAYGYTF
>TRBJ1-1|TRBV7-2|-
TGTGCCAGCAGCTTATGGGCAGAGAACACTGAAGCTTTCTTT
CASSLWAENTEAFF
>TRBJ2-7|TRBV27|TRBD1
TGTGCCAGCAGTTTATCTTTCGGGACAGGGAAACTCGAGCAGTACTTC
CASSLSFGTGKLEQYF
>TRBJ1-2|TRBV4-2|-
TGTGCCAGCAGCCAAGATCCTTTCAGATCTAACTATGGCTACACCTTC
CASSQDPFRSNYGYTF
>TRBJ2-1|TRBV4-3|-
TGCGCCAGCAGCCAAGGGGCGGTGTTCCCAGACAATGAGCAGTTCTTC
CASSQGAVFPDNEQFF
>TRBJ2-7|TRBV2|TRBD1
TGTGCCAGCAGTGACGCCGGGACAGGGGACGAGCAGTACTTC
CASSDAGTGDEQYF
>TRBJ2-5|TRBV7-9|TRBD2
TGTGCCAGCAGCGGGGGACTAGCGAGCCAAGAGACCCAGTACTTC
CASSGGLASQETQYF
>TRBJ1-3|TRBV7-8|-
TGTGCCAGCAGCTTGGGGGGCACCATATATTTT
CASSLGGTIYF
>TRBJ2-7|TRBV10-3|-
TGTGCCATCAGTGAACAGGGATTTATAAACGAGCAGTACTTC
CAISEQGFINEQYF
>TRBJ2-2|TRBV27|-
TGTGCCAGCAGTTTCCCCGGGGGGCAGGACACCGGGGAGCTGTTTTTT
CASSFPGGQDTGELFF
>TRBJ1-2|TRBV6-5|-
TGTGCCAGCAGTTACGGGCAGGAAAACTATGGCTACACCTTC
CASSYGQENYGYTF